A single T cell receptor beta chain is shown here with its context. No cognate antigen has been identified for it. Qualities for individual bases were not recorded, and no much larger clone is one base off. This sample was included in a study of vaccination and CD4 T cells after COVID-19 (dated by TCRdb to the early 2020s). Looking at the study overall: Convalescent patients had a positive SARS-CoV-2 result on nasal swab PCR, and of these patients, some ten had mild disease and one had severe disease. For stimulating the cultures, overlapping spike peptide pools were used, derived from SARS-CoV-2 as well as from the common cold coronaviruses HCoV-NL63, HCoV-OC43 and HCoV-229E. Post-COVID blood samples from convalescent patients were collected a median of about 100 days after diagnosis, with a range of roughly 35 to 180 days. Six males and four females were included in the convalescent cohort, with two Hispanic individuals, seven Caucasians, two Asians and one multiracial person represented. In control cultures, a CEFX viral epitope pool was used as positive control, an HIV-1 Nef peptide pool was used as negative control, or no peptide was added. In under twelve COVID-19 convalescent patients and a handful of infection-naive healthy vaccine recipients, researchers compared the spike-specific CD4+ TCR repertoire from before mRNA vaccination with the repertoire from after. Each participant got two doses of either the Pfizer-BioNTech BNT162b2 vaccine (n=8) or the Moderna mRNA-1273 vaccine (n=2). Post-vaccine blood samples were collected a median of about 11 weeks after the second vaccine dose, ranging from roughly 12 to 241 days. What the authors observed across the whole study: In convalescent patients, a median around 86% of post-vaccine SARS-CoV-2-reactive clones were detected only after vaccination, and vaccine-specific priming was suggested by this finding. Only a relatively small number of convalescent patients were included in the study, and early timepoints following natural infection were not analyzed. The median count of SARS-CoV-2-reactive clonotypes went up from 20 to 25 after infection to about 41 after vaccination, although the change was not significant. Nearly all vaccine-specific clones in convalescent patients (304 of 307) were mono-reactive for SARS-CoV-2 spike rather than cross-reactive with common cold coronaviruses.

The library was prepared using PCR. DNA from cultured CD4+ T cells was subjected to TCR sequencing with the Oncomine TCR Beta short-read assay at the Johns Hopkins FTIC core. The QIAamp micro DNA kit was used to extract genomic DNA from the cultured CD4+ T cells. The Oncomine TCR Beta libraries from cultured CD4+ T cells were pooled using unique dual indexes and then sequenced on an Illumina iSeq 100. In the source study's methods: Non-productive sequences were filtered out, and CDR3s that did not start with C, did not end with F or W, or were shorter than 7 amino acids were discarded. Antigen-specific clonotypes were identified using the MANAFEST web application through comparison of peptide-stimulated wells with reference and other culture wells. Positive clones required FDR below 0.05, an odds ratio above 5, and productive frequency above 0.1% in at least two of three replicate wells. Cross-reactive clonotypes were defined as significantly expanded in both SARS-CoV-2 spike wells and at least one common cold coronavirus spike condition. Levenshtein distances (stringdist) and unrooted phylogenetic trees (ape) in R version 3.6.1 were used to assess CDR3 homology. TCRdb trimmed public reads at Q25 via fastp, called clones via MiXCR and kept in-frame beta chains. Each record represents a unique CDR3 protein, reported with the most common genes and DNA among its rows. It is TCRdb's table, rather than the study itself, that gives the V and J calls and clone size. The sample table records 15,000 to 20,000 distinct CDR3 sequences; approximately 29% of these occur just once. In total, the top ten clones hold roughly 18% of the sample.

According to the study, the label for this sample's treatment or condition signals: roughly 11-day PBMC culture with coronavirus spike peptide pools or control peptides (ViraFEST assay). To expand antigen-specific T cells with peptide pools and then pick out the expanded clonotypes through TCR sequencing, the study relied on the ViraFEST assay. The convalescent patients' positive SARS-CoV-2 PCR tests fell between March and December 2020, which was before the Alpha, Beta and Delta variants emerged in the United States. Each well held approximately 2 million PBMCs cultured in IMDM containing approximately 5.3% human AB serum and 9 to 10 IU/ml IL-2, with 10 ug/ml peptide pools added. Half of the culture medium was replaced with fresh IL-2-containing medium on days 3 and 7. After approximately 11 days of culture, CD4+ T cells were isolated by negative selection with the EasySep CD4+ T cell isolation kit. Ficoll-Paque Plus gradient centrifugation was used to isolate PBMCs from whole blood, and the isolated PBMCs were then either used fresh or cryopreserved at -140C. Each culture condition was generally run in triplicate wells.

The CDR3, from cysteine to phenylalanine, totals 16 residues. Only the CDR3 DNA stays, 48 bases, in frame from base 1. CDR1 and CDR2, looked up from the germline V gene (reference sequence), are DFQATT and SNEGSKA. V lost 3 bases and J lost 2 bases, and the count of bases not matched to a germline gene is 8. Sequenced material: cultured CD4+ T cells from blood. The rearranged segments are TRBV20-1 and TRBJ2-5, with TRBD2 identical over 11 junction bases. This sequence was found in a human donor with COVID-19. Read as DNA, the sequence is TGCAGTGCTAGCCCCCCGACTAGCGGGACGCAAGAGACCCAGTACTTC. It is translated as CSASPPTSGTQETQYF.